This TCR beta chain stems from a study of cytomegalovirus exposure and HLA in healthy donors. On the study more broadly: From donors who were HLA-typed, an early data release held about 89 million unique TCRs.

Overall study findings and caveats: Analyzed later, most CMV-associated TCR beta chains appeared HLA-restricted. Researchers reported in a later analysis that a missense DCLRE1C variant was tied to TCR beta V- and J-gene trimming. Overall, 164 TCR beta chains were annotated as cytomegalovirus-associated.

V trimming: 2 bases; J trimming: 8 bases; junction bases outside the gene matches: 27. The length of the CDR3 is 20 residues. Germline V CDR1 and CDR2: GTSNPN, SVGIG (reference sequence). As regards this clone: Its antigen is unknown.

PCR primers comprised 60 Vbeta and 13 Jbeta primers. Profiled with immunoSEQ multiplex PCR; TCRdb holds only in-frame clones, not every one. The repertoire holds roughly 200,000 clones, with 77% as singletons. V usage is TRBV30 and J usage is TRBJ2-1, with TRBD2 identical over 7 bases. The clonotype was recovered from a woman aged 55 to 70 in good health and CMV-seropositive. The sequenced sample consisted of PBMCs. In DNA form, the CDR3 reads TGTGCCTGGAGTCGCTCTAATGTAAAGGCCCGAAAGCGGGGAGGGGATGAGCAGTTCTTC. It specifies CAWSRSNVKARKRGGDEQFF.